The 29 T cell receptor beta chains given below trace back to one sample, sequenced in a study of graft-versus-host responses after intestinal transplantation. The data were produced by immunoSEQ multiplex PCR, yet TCRdb's version contains in-frame clones alone and is incomplete. Here the sample spans 10,000 or so clones, 25% to 30% being singletons. The source was alloreactive CD4+ T cells from a mixed lymphocyte reaction culture, collected before intestinal transplant. The subset is: CFSE-low proliferating T cells sorted from roughly six-day pre-transplant mixed lymphocyte reaction (GvH or HvG direction). These receptors were obtained from a human patient who received an intestinal transplant.

The chain has TRBV11-2 and TRBJ2-7; D call uncertain. The CDR3 is 13 amino acids. Trimming pared 1 base from V and 4 bases from J, leaving 8 bases between. Germline V gene sequence: CDR1 SGHAT, CDR2 FQNNGV. The CDR3 reads CASSLGVGYEQYF. CDR3 nucleotide sequence: TGTGCCAGCAGCTTAGGGGTGGGGTACGAGCAGTACTTC. The entire variable domain, with the rest obtained from reference TRBV11-2 and TRBJ2-7, is as follows: EAGVAQSPRYKIIEKRQSVAFWCNPISGHATLYWYQQILGQGPKLLIQFQNNGVVDDSQLPKDRFSAERLKGVDSTLKIQPAKLEDSAVYLCASSLGVGYEQYFGPGTRLTVT.

This clone has only a few counts. The J gene is TRBJ2-1, the V gene TRBV6-1, with TRBD1 as a possible D gene (6 bases). Trimming took 5 bases from V and 3 from J, leaving 11 bases between them. This CDR3 is 14 amino acids long. Per germline, CDR1 MNHNS and CDR2 SASEGT. CDR3 nucleotide sequence: TGTGCCAGCAGTTGGACAGCGAGCTACAATGAGCAGTTCTTC. Its protein is CASSWTASYNEQFF.

The rearrangement links TRBV6-4 to TRBJ1-5; TRBD1 might be the D (6 bases). Trimming took 8 bases from V and 5 from J, leaving 19 bases between them. This CDR3 is 15 amino acids long. Germline assignment: CDR1 MRHNA and CDR2 SNTAGT. CDR3 residues: CASLPQGRCDQPQHF. The CDR3 coding sequence is TGTGCCAGCCTCCCACAGGGAAGGTGCGATCAGCCCCAGCATTTT.

In the case of this clone: Possible read error: a much larger clone is one base away. The CDR3 DNA reads TGTGCCAGCAGCCAAGAACAGGGGAGGGGCGAGCAGTACTTC. Amino acid sequence: CASSQEQGRGEQYF. The rearrangement joins TRBV4-2 to TRBJ2-7, with D perhaps matching TRBD1 or TRBD2 (7 bases each). This CDR3 has 14 amino acids. Trimming left V 0 bases short and J 6 bases short, with 12 bases between. Germline V lookup: CDR1 LGHNA, CDR2 YNFKEQ.

By share, this clone ranks as medium-sized (0.01 to 0.1%). The V and J genes are TRBV27 and TRBJ2-7, with TRBD2 as a possible D gene (5 bases). CDR1 and CDR2 (germline): MNHEY, SMNVEV (reference sequence). The CDR3 is 13 residues long. Deletions cut 6 bases from V and 5 bases from J, with 14 bases between. CDR3 sequence reads: CASSPSSGNEQYF. The CDR3, as DNA: TGTGCCAGCAGCCCCTCGTCGGGGAACGAGCAGTACTTC.

By sample share, this clone is medium-sized. The chain links TRBV5-1 to TRBJ2-1; 9 bases match TRBD2. The CDR3 has 14 residues. V lost 4 bases to trimming and J lost 6 bases; unmatched junction nucleotides: 5. The germline V gene encodes CDR1 SGHRS and CDR2 YFSETQ. CDR3 in DNA: TGCGCCAGCAGCGGCGGGAGGGGGGTCAATGAGCAGTTCTTC. Its protein product is CASSGGRGVNEQFF.

This clone turned up a few times. This chain joins TRBV2 and TRBJ2-7; 11 nucleotides align to TRBD1. This CDR3 is built from 15 residues. In germline, CDR1 is SNHLY, CDR2 FYNNEI. The V segment lost 5 bases and the J segment 3 bases; nucleotides outside the gene matches: 6. In DNA form, the CDR3 reads TGTGCCAGCAGTTCGGACAGGGGGCAGTTCTACGAGCAGTACTTC. Translated, it gives CASSSDRGQFYEQYF.

This rearrangement joins TRBV4-1 to TRBJ2-1; 10 bases are shared with TRBD2. Unmatched junction bases numbered 5, after V lost 6 bases and J lost 3 bases. The CDR3 totals 15 residues. Germline CDR1 is MGHRA and CDR2 is YSYEKL. The CDR3 nucleotides are TGCGCCAGCAGGACCGGGACTAGCGTCTACAATGAGCAGTTCTTC. As protein: CASRTGTSVYNEQFF.

This clone was seen a few times. The chain is built from TRBV4-2 and TRBJ1-5; D perhaps matches TRBD1 (5 bases). The CDR3 extends over 15 amino acids. The germline V and J ends were trimmed by 6 bases and 0 bases, with 12 bases remaining between them. Per germline, CDR1 LGHNA and CDR2 YNFKEQ. The CDR3 loop reads CASRGQSNSNQPQHF. The CDR3 bases are TGTGCCAGCAGGGGGCAAAGCAATAGCAATCAGCCCCAGCATTTT.

The chain links TRBV11-2 to TRBJ2-7; 8 nucleotides line up with TRBD2. V was pared by 1 base and J by 2 bases, with 1 base of the junction left unmatched. The germline V gene has CDR1 SGHAT and CDR2 FQNNGV. The CDR3 spans 14 residues. DNA of the CDR3: TGTGCCAGCAGCTTAGCCGGGAGGGCCTACGAGCAGTACTTC. Protein sequence: CASSLAGRAYEQYF. Filled out from reference TRBV11-2 and TRBJ2-7, the complete variable domain reads EAGVAQSPRYKIIEKRQSVAFWCNPISGHATLYWYQQILGQGPKLLIQFQNNGVVDDSQLPKDRFSAERLKGVDSTLKIQPAKLEDSAVYLCASSLAGRAYEQYFGPGTRLTVT.

The rearrangement joins TRBV19 to TRBJ2-7, with D perhaps matching TRBD2 (5 bases). Germline V gene data show CDR1 as LNHDA and CDR2 as SQIVND (reference sequence). The CDR3 is 15 residues long. V gave up 3 bases and J gave up 1 base, with 13 bases separating them. The CDR3 is CASSMVAGLSYEQYF. The CDR3, as DNA: TGTGCCAGTAGTATGGTGGCGGGTCTATCCTACGAGCAGTACTTC.

This clone has just a few counts. This sequence joins TRBV27 and TRBJ2-1; 8 bases align to TRBD2. Trimming at V came to 4 bases and at J to 1 base, leaving 3 bases not matched to a gene. Germline V lookup: CDR1 MNHEY, CDR2 SMNVEV (reference sequence). CDR3 length equals 15 residues. CDR3 loop: CASSYPSGSYNEQFF. CDR3 DNA sequence: TGTGCCAGCAGTTACCCTAGCGGGTCCTACAATGAGCAGTTCTTC.

This clone is labeled as medium-sized. The chain joins TRBV7-9 to TRBJ2-7, with D perhaps TRBD1 (6 bases). The ends were cut back, 5 bases at V and 2 bases at J, with 13 bases in the middle. The germline V gene has CDR1 SEHNR and CDR2 FQNEAQ (reference sequence). The CDR3 sequence is 14 residues long. The CDR3 spells CASSAFDRPYEQYF. Written as DNA, the CDR3 is TGTGCCAGCAGCGCTTTTGACAGGCCCTACGAGCAGTACTTC.

The chain uses TRBV7-6 and TRBJ2-7; D ambiguous. CDR3 length: 11 amino acids. Trimming removed 5 bases from V and 2 bases from J, with 4 bases in between. CDR1 is SGHVS, CDR2 FNYEAQ, per germline. The CDR3 loop reads CASSGTYEQYF. CDR3 coding DNA: TGTGCCAGCAGCGGCACCTACGAGCAGTACTTC.

In its sample, this clone was seen once. The chain joins TRBV19 to TRBJ1-1; 9 bases are a match to TRBD1. J gave up 5 bases and V 10 bases, and 5 bases lay outside the gene matches. Germline V gives CDR1 LNHDA, CDR2 SQIVND (reference sequence). This CDR3 has 12 amino acids. CDR3 DNA sequence: TGTGCCACACGACAGGGGGATACTGAAGCTTTCTTT. It translates to CATRQGDTEAFF.

This clone was counted a few times. The DNA of the CDR3 is TGTGCCAGTAGTATGCACAGTTTAAACACTGAAGCTTTCTTT. It specifies CASSMHSLNTEAFF. The J gene is TRBJ1-1, the V gene TRBV19, with D unclear. CDR3 length: 14 residues. Looked up from germline, CDR1 is LNHDA and CDR2 is SQIVND (reference sequence). Trimming stripped 3 bases from V and 2 bases from J, with 10 bases between.

The chain employs TRBV28 and TRBJ2-3, with 10 bases identical to TRBD2. V was pared by 4 bases and J by 2 bases, with 6 bases of the junction left unmatched. The CDR3 is 16 residues long. Germline-derived CDR1 and CDR2 are MDHEN and SYDVKM. The CDR3 region has the DNA TGTGCCAGCAGTTCCCAGCGGGAGGGCCTCACAGATACGCAGTATTTT. Translated, it gives CASSSQREGLTDTQYF.

This clone has a handful of counts. The chain has TRBV19 and TRBJ2-1; perhaps TRBD1 as D (6 bases). The CDR3 loop spans 13 amino acids. The V gene lost 7 bases and the J gene lost 9 bases, with 16 bases spanning the gap. The V gene's germline CDR1 is LNHDA and CDR2 SQIVND (reference sequence). As DNA, the CDR3 is TGTGCCAGTACCCAGGGGATTAGTGGTGAGCAGTTCTTC. Translation: CASTQGISGEQFF.

The chain employs TRBV6-6 and TRBJ2-3; D is perhaps TRBD2 (5 bases). Trimming stripped 4 bases from V and 2 bases from J, with 13 bases between. CDR1 is MNHNY, CDR2 SVGAGI, per germline (reference sequence). This CDR3 is 15 amino acids long. In DNA form, the CDR3 reads TGTGCCAGCAGTTCTGTCGAGCGGCTCACAGATACGCAGTATTTT. As protein: CASSSVERLTDTQYF.

The chain couples TRBV27 to TRBJ2-3, with D perhaps TRBD2 (6 bases). V was cut by 6 bases and J by 5 bases, with 18 bases left in between. The CDR3 runs 15 residues. Per the germline V gene, CDR1 is MNHEY and CDR2 is SMNVEV (reference sequence). CDR3 sequence (DNA): TGTGCCAGCAGCTTAGGGGTAGCGGAAATAGATACGCAGTATTTT. It is translated as CASSLGVAEIDTQYF.

The chain is built from TRBV6-5 and TRBJ2-3; D unclear. Per germline, CDR1 MNHEY and CDR2 SVGAGI. Trimming took off 2 bases at V and 6 bases at J, with 9 bases between the two ends. CDR3 length: 13 amino acids. The CDR3: CASSYIGADTQYF. CDR3 DNA: TGTGCCAGCAGTTACATAGGAGCCGATACGCAGTATTTT.

This clone was picked up a small number of times. CDR3 loop: CASSWQNTEAFF. CDR3 DNA sequence: TGCGCCAGCAGTTGGCAGAACACTGAAGCTTTCTTT. This chain links TRBV10-2 with TRBJ1-1; D is undetermined. The CDR3 has 12 residues. The V and J ends lost 5 bases and 1 base respectively, with 5 bases between them. The V gene's germline CDR1 is WSHSY and CDR2 SAAADI.

DNA for the CDR3: TGTGCCAGCAGCCAACGACCCTTGGGCAATCAGCCCCAGCATTTT. It specifies CASSQRPLGNQPQHF. The chain combines TRBV28 with TRBJ1-5, with D unresolved. Germline V gene sequence: CDR1 MDHEN, CDR2 SYDVKM. CDR3 length: 15 residues. Trimming removed 6 bases at V and 2 bases at J, with 14 bases between.

The gene calls are TRBV11-3 and TRBJ2-4; D is unclear. CDR1 is SGHNT, CDR2 YENEEA, per germline. The CDR3 is 13 residues long. V was shortened by 2 bases and J by 6 bases, with 8 bases between the two germline ends. The CDR3 loop reads CASSLRPGNIQYF. The CDR3 DNA reads TGTGCCAGCAGCTTAAGGCCAGGAAACATTCAGTACTTC. Based on the CDR3 plus reference TRBV11-3 and TRBJ2-4, the full variable domain is EAGVVQSPRYKIIEKKQPVAFWCNPISGHNTLYWYLQNLGQGPELLIRYENEEAVDDSQLPKDRFSAERLKGVDSTLKIQPAELGDSAVYLCASSLRPGNIQYFGAGTRLSVL.

The chain carries TRBV7-3 and TRBJ2-1; the D gene could be TRBD1 or TRBD2 (5 bases each). The V end lost 4 bases, the J end lost 1 base, and 17 bases lay between the germline ends. The CDR3 totals 17 residues. The germline V gene has CDR1 SGHTA and CDR2 FQGTGA. This CDR3 reads CASSSWDLIKSYNEQFF. As DNA, the CDR3 is TGTGCCAGCAGCTCCTGGGACCTCATAAAATCCTACAATGAGCAGTTCTTC. Full variable domain (rest looked up from reference TRBV7-3 and TRBJ2-1): GAGVSQTPSNKVTEKGKYVELRCDPISGHTALYWYRQSLGQGPEFLIYFQGTGAADDSGLPNDRFFAVRPEGSVSTLKIQRTERGDSAVYLCASSSWDLIKSYNEQFFGPGTRLTVL.

This chain joins TRBV6-1 and TRBJ2-7; no clear D. This CDR3 comprises 14 residues. Trimming left V 6 bases short and J 1 base short, with 13 bases between. Germline V gene lookup returns CDR1 MNHNS and CDR2 SASEGT. CDR3 bases: TGTGCCAGCAGCCCGGTGTCCGGTTCCTACGAGCAGTACTTC. Translated: CASSPVSGSYEQYF.

The V and J genes are TRBV6-8 and TRBJ1-1; D unclear. The CDR3 covers 15 residues. Trimming pared 1 base from V and 1 base from J, leaving 10 bases between. CDR1 and CDR2 (germline): MNHGY, SAAAGT. The CDR3 is CASSYFLAPNTEAFF. In DNA form, the CDR3 reads TGTGCCAGCAGTTACTTTCTGGCCCCGAACACTGAAGCTTTCTTT.

In DNA, the CDR3 is TGTGCCAGTACAGAATTTCGGGGCAATCAGCCCCAGCATTTT. Translating gives CASTEFRGNQPQHF. The V gene is TRBV19, the J gene TRBJ1-5; unclear D gene. The V gene lost 7 bases and the J gene lost 2 bases, with 12 bases spanning the gap. Germline values: CDR1 LNHDA, CDR2 SQIVND (reference sequence). This CDR3 is 14 amino acids long.

V is TRBV4-1 and J is TRBJ1-5; D is unresolved. Germline V gene lookup returns CDR1 MGHRA and CDR2 YSYEKL. The V and J ends lost 2 bases and 4 bases respectively, with 15 bases between them. The CDR3 is 16 residues long. CDR3 coding DNA: TGCGCCAGCAGCCAAAGTAGCGTTCGCCGGAATCAGCCCCAGCATTTT. It encodes CASSQSSVRRNQPQHF.